A single sample is the source of the 30 T cell receptor beta chains below, sequenced in a study of PD-1 blockade in mismatch repair-deficient tumors. Here immunoSEQ multiplex PCR was the method, and the copy in TCRdb shows in-frame clones only, minus some. The data show over 30,000 clones, 80% seen once. Material: PBMCs, obtained around 6 weeks after starting pembrolizumab. The receptors were gathered from an adult with mismatch repair-deficient cancer.

The rearrangement uses TRBV11-3 and TRBJ2-3; 10 nucleotides align to TRBD2. The germline gives CDR1 SGHNT, CDR2 YENEEA. V dropped 0 bases and J dropped 5; count of bases not matched to a gene: 8. The CDR3 has 17 amino acids. The chain's CDR3 is CASSLDRASGSLDTQYF. The CDR3 DNA reads as TGTGCCAGCAGCTTAGATCGGGCTAGCGGGAGCTTAGATACGCAGTATTTT. The whole variable domain, filled in from reference TRBV11-3 and TRBJ2-3, reads EAGVVQSPRYKIIEKKQPVAFWCNPISGHNTLYWYLQNLGQGPELLIRYENEEAVDDSQLPKDRFSAERLKGVDSTLKIQPAELGDSAVYLCASSLDRASGSLDTQYFGPGTRLTVL.

This clone was seen once. The rearrangement links TRBV9 to TRBJ2-1; 11 bases align to TRBD1. J gave up 6 bases and V 0 bases, and 2 bases lay outside the gene matches. CDR1 and CDR2 from the germline V gene are SGDLS and YYNGEE. The CDR3 length is 15 residues. CDR3 DNA: TGTGCCAGCAGCGTAGGGGGGACAGGGGGCAATGAGCAGTTCTTC. It translates to CASSVGGTGGNEQFF.

The chain joins TRBV4-1 to TRBJ1-3; D is undetermined. The CDR3 is 14 residues long. The V gene lost 0 bases and the J gene lost 8 bases, with 11 bases spanning the gap. Germline CDR1 MGHRA, CDR2 YSYEKL. The CDR3 nucleotides are TGCGCCAGCAGCCAAGATCGCGGTCCGGACACCATATATTTT. It encodes CASSQDRGPDTIYF.

This clone has more than one count but fewer than ten. The chain carries TRBV4-1 and TRBJ2-7; a possible D gene is TRBD2 (6 bases). This CDR3 region has 14 residues. Trimming removed 0 bases at V and 2 bases at J, with 8 bases between. From germline, CDR1 is MGHRA and CDR2 YSYEKL. CDR3 bases: TGCGCCAGCAGCCAAGAAGCGGGTGCCTACGAGCAGTACTTC. This encodes CASSQEAGAYEQYF.

The rearrangement links TRBV19 to TRBJ1-1, with TRBD1 as a possible D gene (6 bases). The V end lost 3 bases, the J end lost 4 bases, and 9 bases lay between the germline ends. The CDR3 is made up of 13 amino acids. Per germline, CDR1 LNHDA and CDR2 SQIVND (reference sequence). This chain's CDR3 is CASSIGQSTEAFF. CDR3 nucleotides: TGTGCCAGTAGTATTGGACAGAGCACTGAAGCTTTCTTT.

This clone has only a few counts. The chain joins TRBV6-5 to TRBJ2-7; no clear D. The V gene's germline CDR1 is MNHEY and CDR2 SVGAGI. Trimming left V 6 bases short and J 4 bases short, with 10 bases between. This CDR3 is built from 12 residues. The CDR3 region is CASRSSKYEQYF. The CDR3 DNA reads TGTGCCAGCAGGAGCTCCAAGTACGAGCAGTACTTC.

The sample holds one count of this clone. The sample holds other DNA sequences that translate to the same CDR3. In DNA, the CDR3 is TGTGCCAGCAGCTCCCCTAGCGGGAGTTACGAGCAGTACTTC. Translated, it gives CASSSPSGSYEQYF. This chain links TRBV7-8 with TRBJ2-7; 10 bases line up with TRBD2. Looked up from germline, CDR1 is SGHVS and CDR2 is FQNEAQ. The CDR3 contains 14 residues. The junction had 4 bases not matched to a gene; V was cut back by 4 bases and J by 4 bases.

The V call is TRBV6-6, the J call TRBJ1-1; 8 bases are a match to TRBD1. V was clipped by 4 bases and J by 5 bases; unmatched bases: 6. Germline lookup yields CDR1 MNHNY and CDR2 SVGAGI (reference sequence). CDR3 length: 14 amino acids. In nucleotides, the CDR3 is TGTGCCAGCAGTTTCAGGGGGCGAGAGACTGAAGCTTTCTTT. Translated, it gives CASSFRGRETEAFF.

V usage is TRBV5-1 and J usage is TRBJ2-2; weak D call: TRBD2 (5 bases). Between the trimmed V and J ends, which lost 0 bases and 7 bases, there was a span of 10 bases. Germline CDR1 is SGHRS and CDR2 is YFSETQ. This CDR3 comprises 14 residues. CDR3 protein: CASSLELEIGELFF. CDR3 in DNA: TGCGCCAGCAGCTTGGAACTAGAAATCGGGGAGCTGTTTTTT.

J is TRBJ1-1 and V is TRBV2; 7 nucleotides match TRBD1. The CDR3 sequence is 12 residues long. The ends lost 2 bases at V and 11 bases at J; junction bases unmatched: 5. The germline gives CDR1 SNHLY, CDR2 FYNNEI. Here the CDR3 reads CASSELAGGAFF. In DNA form, the CDR3 reads TGTGCCAGCAGTGAATTGGCAGGGGGGGCTTTCTTT. The full variable domain, in which reference TRBV2 and TRBJ1-1 provide the parts outside the CDR3, is EPEVTQTPSHQVTQMGQEVILRCVPISNHLYFYWYRQILGQKVEFLVSFYNNEISEKSEIFDDQFSVERPDGSNFTLKIRSTKLEDSAMYFCASSELAGGAFFGQGTRLTVV.

The gene calls are TRBV19 and TRBJ2-2, with D possibly TRBD1 on 5 matching bases. CDR3 length: 14 residues. Germline V lookup: CDR1 LNHDA, CDR2 SQIVND (reference sequence). V was clipped by 2 bases and J by 7 bases, with 11 bases between them. The CDR3 DNA sequence: TGTGCCAGTAGTATAAGCGCAGGGCTCGGGGAGCTGTTTTTT. Amino acid sequence: CASSISAGLGELFF.

This chain connects TRBV30 to TRBJ2-1; 10 bases are a match to TRBD2. Germline CDR1 reads GTSNPN; CDR2 reads SVGIG (reference sequence). The junction had 10 bases not matched to a gene; V was cut back by 2 bases and J by 3 bases. The CDR3 length is 17 residues. As DNA, the CDR3 is TGTGCCTGGAGTTCCGTACTTAGCGGGAGGTTCTACAATGAGCAGTTCTTC. This encodes CAWSSVLSGRFYNEQFF. Full variable domain (rest looked up from reference TRBV30 and TRBJ2-1): SQTIHQWPATLVQPVGSPLSLECTVEGTSNPNLYWYRQAAGRGLQLLFYSVGIGQISSEVPQNLSASRPQDRQFILSSKKLLLSDSGFYLCAWSSVLSGRFYNEQFFGPGTRLTVL.

This clone came up once. V gene TRBV9 combines with J gene TRBJ2-6, with D unclear. CDR1 is SGDLS, CDR2 YYNGEE, per germline. V lost 1 base and J lost 4, with 6 bases in between. The CDR3 is 14 amino acids. The CDR3 nucleotides read TGTGCCAGCAGCGTATCACGGGGGGCCAACGTCCTGACTTTC. Amino acids: CASSVSRGANVLTF.

The genes are TRBV5-1 and TRBJ2-5; TRBD1 might be the D (6 bases). The J call may not be correct, given that the DNA end is closer to TRBJ2-7. Germline CDR1 is SGHRS and CDR2 is YFSETQ. The CDR3 has 14 residues. In DNA form, the CDR3 reads TGCGCCAGCAGCTTGGGGGACACAAATTACGAGCAGTACTTC. Translation: CASSLGDTNYEQYF.

The chain uses TRBV20-1 and TRBJ2-5; D gene unclear. The V end was cut by 1 base, the J end by 2 bases, with 2 bases between. Germline-derived CDR1 and CDR2 are DFQATT and SNEGSKA (reference sequence). There are 11 residues in the CDR3. In DNA, the CDR3 is TGCAGTGCTAGAGTACAAGAGACCCAGTACTTC. This translates into CSARVQETQYF.

The chain is built from TRBV5-1 and TRBJ1-2; 8 nucleotides match TRBD1. Germline CDR1 SGHRS, CDR2 YFSETQ. With 2 bases clipped from V and 3 bases from J, the junction kept 3 bases outside the gene matches. This CDR3 is 14 amino acids long. The DNA for the CDR3 is TGCGCCAGCAGCTTTACAGGGGGGGACTATGGCTACACCTTC. It yields the protein CASSFTGGDYGYTF.

The CDR3 DNA reads TGTGCCAGCAGTTCCCTGGGAGGGTGGGGCGTACACACAGATACGCAGTATTTT. Amino acids: CASSSLGGWGVHTDTQYF. The chain is built from TRBV27 and TRBJ2-3, with 7 bases identical to TRBD2. The CDR3 totals 18 residues. Germline lookup yields CDR1 MNHEY and CDR2 SMNVEV (reference sequence). V dropped 4 bases and J dropped 2; count of bases not matched to a gene: 15.

J is TRBJ1-1 and V is TRBV27; 8 bases fit TRBD1. Germline CDR1 reads MNHEY; CDR2 reads SMNVEV (reference sequence). The V and J ends lost 5 bases and 8 bases, in that order; junction bases with no gene match: 7. The CDR3 has 13 residues. This CDR3 reads CASSLPGGAEAFF. CDR3 nucleotide sequence: TGTGCCAGCAGTCTCCCAGGGGGCGCGGAAGCTTTCTTT.

Here the CDR3 DNA reads TGTGCCAGCAGCTCGTGGTCGATGGGCTCCAATGAGCAGTTCTTC. Translated, it gives CASSSWSMGSNEQFF. This chain uses TRBV13 with TRBJ2-1; no clear D gene. Germline V gene data show CDR1 as PRHDT and CDR2 as FYEKMQ (reference sequence). The CDR3 has 15 amino acids. Trimming pared 4 bases from V and 6 bases from J, leaving 16 bases between.

The chain is built from TRBV19 and TRBJ1-5; the match to TRBD1 covers 11 bases. This CDR3 is built from 15 residues. Germline V lookup: CDR1 LNHDA, CDR2 SQIVND (reference sequence). The ends lost 4 bases at V and 5 bases at J; junction bases unmatched: 4. CDR3 in DNA: TGTGCCAGTAGTAAGGGACAGGGGGGGGATCAGCCCCAGCATTTT. Its translation is CASSKGQGGDQPQHF. Full variable domain (outside the CDR3, taken from reference TRBV19 and TRBJ1-5): DGGITQSPKYLFRKEGQNVTLSCEQNLNHDAMYWYRQDPGQGLRLIYYSQIVNDFQKGDIAEGYSVSREKKESFPLTVTSAQKNPTAFYLCASSKGQGGDQPQHFGDGTRLSIL.

The chain is built from TRBV27 and TRBJ2-4; no reliable D call. From germline, CDR1 is MNHEY and CDR2 SMNVEV (reference sequence). The CDR3 contains 12 residues. Between the trimmed V and J ends, which lost 6 bases and 2 bases, there was a span of 5 bases. The CDR3 region is CASRGSKNIQYF. The DNA for the CDR3 is TGTGCCAGCAGGGGCTCCAAAAACATTCAGTACTTC.

The V call is TRBV20-1, the J call TRBJ1-3; no definite D call. The germline V and J ends were trimmed by 6 bases and 4 bases, with 7 bases remaining between them. The CDR3 contains 11 residues. Germline V lookup: CDR1 DFQATT, CDR2 SNEGSKA (reference sequence). CDR3 protein: CSAQAGNTIYF. DNA of the CDR3: TGCAGTGCCCAAGCAGGAAACACCATATATTTT.

The chain recombines TRBV27 with TRBJ1-1; TRBD1 aligns across 12 bases. This CDR3 spans 17 amino acids. The J segment lost 4 bases and the V segment lost 2 bases, leaving 8 bases of the junction unmatched. The germline V gene encodes CDR1 MNHEY and CDR2 SMNVEV (reference sequence). In nucleotides, the CDR3 is TGTGCCAGCAGTTTAGGGACAGGGGGCATTTATGGCACTGAAGCTTTCTTT. As protein: CASSLGTGGIYGTEAFF.

This clone was recorded a few times. This chain links TRBV5-1 with TRBJ2-7; perhaps TRBD2 as D (6 bases). CDR1 is SGHRS and CDR2 is YFSETQ in the germline V gene. The CDR3 is 14 amino acids. V was trimmed by 2 bases and J by 9 bases, leaving 18 bases between them. This CDR3 reads CASSFGEGGVRQYF. The DNA for the CDR3 is TGCGCCAGCAGCTTCGGGGAAGGAGGGGTTCGGCAGTACTTC.

There are a few counts of this clone. This chain uses TRBV27 with TRBJ2-7; 10 bases are a match to TRBD2. In germline, CDR1 is MNHEY, CDR2 SMNVEV (reference sequence). The CDR3 sequence is 14 residues long. V dropped 2 bases and J dropped 4; count of bases not matched to a gene: 2. CDR3: CASSLLAGVYEQYF. The CDR3 DNA reads as TGTGCCAGCAGTTTACTAGCGGGGGTTTACGAGCAGTACTTC.

This clone was counted a single time. The chain carries TRBV7-6 and TRBJ1-1; tentative D call: TRBD1 (6 bases). The CDR3 extends over 13 amino acids. From germline, CDR1 is SGHVS and CDR2 FNYEAQ. V lost 1 base and J lost 6, with 9 bases in between. This CDR3 is CASSLGGGPEAFF. In DNA form, the CDR3 reads TGTGCCAGCAGCTTAGGAGGGGGACCTGAAGCTTTCTTT.

This sequence joins TRBV7-9 and TRBJ2-5; D might be TRBD2 (6 bases). Germline V gene sequence: CDR1 SEHNR, CDR2 FQNEAQ (reference sequence). The CDR3 consists of 15 residues. V was cut by 0 bases and J by 4 bases, with 12 bases left in between. The DNA of the CDR3 is TGTGCCAGCAGCTTAGCCCCCCGGGAGCGAGAGACCCAGTACTTC. It codes for CASSLAPRERETQYF.

This chain uses TRBV6-4 with TRBJ1-2; weak D call: TRBD1 (6 bases). Trimming shortened V by 5 bases and J by 1 base, and 14 bases separated the two germline ends. CDR1 MRHNA and CDR2 SNTAGT come from the germline V gene. The CDR3 extends over 15 amino acids. The CDR3 DNA reads TGTGCCAGCAGTAACGGACAGAAAAGTAACTATGGCTACACCTTC. Protein sequence: CASSNGQKSNYGYTF.

The V and J genes are TRBV5-6 and TRBJ2-4; 14 positions match TRBD2. Per germline, CDR1 SGHDT and CDR2 YYEEEE. This CDR3 has 16 residues. V lost 4 bases to trimming and J lost 8 bases; unmatched junction nucleotides: 8. CDR3 protein: CASSPKGTSGSYIQYF. As DNA, the CDR3 is TGTGCCAGCAGCCCGAAGGGGACTAGCGGGAGTTACATTCAGTACTTC. Together with reference TRBV5-6 and TRBJ2-4, the CDR3 gives the full variable domain: DAGVTQSPTHLIKTRGQQVTLRCSPKSGHDTVSWYQQALGQGPQFIFQYYEEEERQRGNFPDRFSGHQFPNYSSELNVNALLLGDSALYLCASSPKGTSGSYIQYFGAGTRLSVL.

This chain links TRBV6-5 with TRBJ1-5; no reliable D call. V dropped 2 bases and J dropped 6 bases, with 11 bases sitting between them. Germline V gene sequence: CDR1 MNHEY, CDR2 SVGAGI. The CDR3 is made up of 14 amino acids. In nucleotides, the CDR3 is TGTGCCAGCAGTTACGGGTCCGGCGGTCAGCCCCAGCATTTT. Its translation is CASSYGSGGQPQHF.